Shown below are 15 T cell receptor beta chains from a single sample sequenced in a study of early T cells in non-severe SARS-CoV-2 infection. TCRdb analysed the 5' RACE reads with MiXCR anew, one entry per CDR3 protein. The sample lists nearly 30,000 distinct CDR3 sequences; about 4.8% were seen once. Sequenced material: whole blood. The source of these receptors is an adult who was a healthcare worker with PCR-confirmed SARS-CoV-2 infection or an uninfected control (not recorded which).

This clonotype was recorded at least ten times. This rearrangement joins TRBV7-2 to TRBJ1-5; D is undetermined. Trimming removed 2 bases from V and 6 bases from J, with 11 bases in between. Germline loops: CDR1 SGHTA, CDR2 FQGNSA. This CDR3 contains 14 residues. The CDR3: CASSLSGPGQPQHF. CDR3 nucleotide sequence: TGTGCCAGCAGCTTATCAGGCCCGGGTCAGCCCCAGCATTTT.

The gene calls are TRBV5-1 and TRBJ2-1, with 13 bases identical to TRBD2. This CDR3 contains 17 residues. Germline CDR1 is SGHRS and CDR2 is YFSETQ. V lost 0 bases, J lost 8 bases, and 8 bases stayed unmatched. CDR3: CASSLATGLAGAYEQFF. The CDR3 DNA is TGCGCCAGCAGCTTGGCAACCGGACTAGCGGGAGCCTATGAGCAGTTCTTC.

This clonotype has more than one count but fewer than ten. The CDR3 loop is CASSFREGNYGYTF. The CDR3 nucleotides are TGTGCCAGCAGCTTCAGGGAAGGAAACTATGGCTACACCTTC. The rearrangement uses TRBV7-2 and TRBJ1-2, with D possibly matching TRBD1 (5 bases). The CDR3 is made up of 14 amino acids. Germline V gene data show CDR1 as SGHTA and CDR2 as FQGNSA. V was clipped by 3 bases and J by 2 bases, with 10 bases between them.

The chain is built from TRBV5-1 and TRBJ2-5; D not resolved. This CDR3 region has 15 residues. V lost 6 bases to trimming and J lost 2 bases, with 17 bases between them. Germline-derived CDR1 and CDR2 are SGHRS and YFSETQ. CDR3 in amino acids: CASITSPNSQETQYF. CDR3 in DNA: TGCGCCAGCATCACCTCACCGAACTCTCAAGAGACCCAGTACTTC. The full variable domain, rest sourced from reference TRBV5-1 and TRBJ2-5, is KAGVTQTPRYLIKTRGQQVTLSCSPISGHRSVSWYQQTPGQGLQFLFEYFSETQRNKGNFPGRFSGRQFSNSRSEMNVSTLELGDSALYLCASITSPNSQETQYFGPGTRLLVL.

The chain is built from TRBV6-1 and TRBJ2-3; 11 bases agree with TRBD1. CDR1 is MNHNS and CDR2 is SASEGT in the germline V gene. This CDR3 is built from 16 residues. Losses at the gene ends were 1 base for V and 5 bases for J; bases not matched to a gene: 5. The CDR3 loop reads CASSEGTGGRRDTQYF. The CDR3 DNA reads TGTGCCAGCAGTGAAGGGACAGGGGGCCGGAGAGATACGCAGTATTTT.

This clonotype was recorded at least ten times. The V gene is TRBV9, the J gene TRBJ1-2, with unresolved D. Trimming left V 4 bases short and J 4 bases short, with 17 bases between. From germline, CDR1 is SGDLS and CDR2 YYNGEE. This CDR3 has 15 residues. The CDR3 bases are TGTGCCAGCAGCCCCGAGGGCAGTTCTTTCTATGGCTACACCTTC. This codes for CASSPEGSSFYGYTF.

This sequence joins TRBV7-9 and TRBJ1-2; unclear D gene. Germline V lookup: CDR1 SEHNR, CDR2 FQNEAQ (reference sequence). The V gene lost 7 bases and the J gene lost 2 bases, with 14 bases spanning the gap. The CDR3 length is 14 residues. The CDR3 DNA follows: TGTGCCAGCACCGCCAGTGCCACAAACTATGGCTACACCTTC. Its protein is CASTASATNYGYTF.

The sample holds many counts of this clonotype. The chain is built from TRBV12-3 or TRBV12-4 and TRBJ2-3; possible D gene TRBD2, 6 bases. The CDR3 extends over 16 amino acids. V was cut by 5 bases and J by 2 bases, with 17 bases left in between. Here the CDR3 DNA reads TGTGCCAGCAGTATGTCCATGCGGGAATTCACAGATACGCAGTATTTT. Its translation is CASSMSMREFTDTQYF.

In its sample, this clonotype was seen many times. The gene calls are TRBV5-1 and TRBJ2-6, with 10 nucleotides matching TRBD1. From germline, CDR1 is SGHRS and CDR2 YFSETQ. CDR3 length equals 18 residues. Trimming at V came to 1 base and at J to 1 base, leaving 5 bases not matched to a gene. The CDR3 loop is CASSLRDRGSSGANVLTF. The CDR3 bases are TGCGCCAGCAGCTTGCGGGACAGGGGATCATCTGGGGCCAACGTCCTGACTTTC.

This clonotype was seen a handful of times. The chain uses TRBV24-1 and TRBJ2-1; D call uncertain. Trimming removed 10 bases at V and 3 bases at J, with 6 bases between. Germline V gene lookup returns CDR1 KGHDR and CDR2 SFDVKD. The CDR3 covers 11 residues. The CDR3 bases are TGTGCCACTGGTTACTACAATGAGCAGTTCTTC. Its translation: CATGYYNEQFF.

Many counts were recorded for this clonotype. The chain combines TRBV6-5 with TRBJ2-3, with 8 bases lining up with TRBD1. This CDR3 is 14 amino acids long. CDR1 is MNHEY and CDR2 is SVGAGI in the germline V gene. The J segment lost 4 bases and the V segment lost 5 bases, leaving 5 bases of the junction unmatched. In DNA form, the CDR3 reads TGTGCCAGCAGTAGTAAGACAGGGGCAGATACGCAGTATTTT. Translated, it gives CASSSKTGADTQYF.

The rearrangement uses TRBV29-1 and TRBJ2-3, with D tentatively TRBD1 (6 bases). The germline CDR1 and CDR2 sequences are SQVTM and ANQGSEA. This CDR3 is 11 amino acids long. V was clipped by 6 bases and J by 6 bases, with 10 bases between them. This chain's CDR3 is CSVADRDTQYF. CDR3 nucleotides: TGCAGCGTGGCCGACAGGGATACGCAGTATTTT.

The chain couples TRBV6-2 or TRBV6-3 to TRBJ2-7; no reliable D call. V lost 5 bases, J lost 7 bases, and 15 bases lay in between. Germline V CDR1 and CDR2: MNHEY, SVGEGT. The CDR3 has 13 amino acids. The DNA of the CDR3 is TGTGCCAGCAGTCACCCTTGGATCGAGGAGCAGTACTTC. It encodes CASSHPWIEEQYF.

In this sample, this clonotype turned up many times. The chain combines TRBV9 with TRBJ2-1; TRBD2 matches at 9 bases. The V and J ends lost 0 bases and 5 bases, in that order; junction bases with no gene match: 9. Germline values: CDR1 SGDLS, CDR2 YYNGEE. The CDR3 sequence is 17 residues long. In DNA, the CDR3 is TGTGCCAGCAGCGTAGCTCTTAGCGGGGGAATAAACAATGAGCAGTTCTTC. It codes for CASSVALSGGINNEQFF.

In its sample, this clonotype was seen many times. V and J are TRBV11-2 and TRBJ2-3, with no clear D. The CDR3 has 13 residues. The germline V and J ends were trimmed by 5 bases and 5 bases, with 11 bases remaining between them. CDR1 is SGHAT and CDR2 is FQNNGV in the germline V gene. CDR3 sequence (DNA): TGTGCCAGCAGCCGAGCGCGGCGAGATACGCAGTATTTT. It yields the protein CASSRARRDTQYF. Together with reference TRBV11-2 and TRBJ2-3, the CDR3 gives the full variable domain: EAGVAQSPRYKIIEKRQSVAFWCNPISGHATLYWYQQILGQGPKLLIQFQNNGVVDDSQLPKDRFSAERLKGVDSTLKIQPAKLEDSAVYLCASSRARRDTQYFGPGTRLTVL.